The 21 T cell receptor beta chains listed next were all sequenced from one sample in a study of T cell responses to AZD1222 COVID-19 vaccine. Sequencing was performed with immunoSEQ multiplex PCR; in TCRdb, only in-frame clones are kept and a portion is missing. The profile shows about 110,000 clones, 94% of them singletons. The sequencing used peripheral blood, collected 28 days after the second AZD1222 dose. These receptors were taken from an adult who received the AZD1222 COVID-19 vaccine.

The CDR3 loop reads CASSQISGFYNEQFF. The DNA for the CDR3 is TGTGCCAGCAGCCAAATTAGCGGTTTCTACAATGAGCAGTTCTTC. The chain joins TRBV27 to TRBJ2-1, with a possible D match to TRBD2 (6 bases). The length of the CDR3 is 15 residues. V gave up 6 bases and J gave up 3 bases, with 15 bases separating them. In germline, CDR1 is MNHEY, CDR2 SMNVEV (reference sequence).

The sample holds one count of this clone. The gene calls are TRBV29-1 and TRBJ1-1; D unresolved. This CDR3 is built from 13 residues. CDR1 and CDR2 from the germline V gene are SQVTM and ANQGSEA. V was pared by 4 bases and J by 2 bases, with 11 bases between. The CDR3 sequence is CSVGRTTNTEAFF. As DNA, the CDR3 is TGCAGCGTTGGACGGACCACCAACACTGAAGCTTTCTTT. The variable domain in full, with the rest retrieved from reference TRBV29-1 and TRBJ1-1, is SAVISQKPSRDICQRGTSLTIQCQVDSQVTMMFWYRQQPGQSLTLIATANQGSEATYESGFVIDKFPISRPNLTFSTLTVSNMSPEDSSIYLCSVGRTTNTEAFFGQGTRLTVV.

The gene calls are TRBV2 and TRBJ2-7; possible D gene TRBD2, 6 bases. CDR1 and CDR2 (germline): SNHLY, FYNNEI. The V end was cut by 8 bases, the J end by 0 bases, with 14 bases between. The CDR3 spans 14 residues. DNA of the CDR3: TGTGCCAGCCCTCCGGGGGAATACTCCTACGAGCAGTACTTC. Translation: CASPPGEYSYEQYF.

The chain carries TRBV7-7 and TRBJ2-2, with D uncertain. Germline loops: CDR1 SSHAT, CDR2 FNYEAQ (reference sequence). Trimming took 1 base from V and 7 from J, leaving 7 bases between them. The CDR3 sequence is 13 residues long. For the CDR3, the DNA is TGTGCCAGCAGCTTAGATAGTATCGGGGAGCTGTTTTTT. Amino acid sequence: CASSLDSIGELFF.

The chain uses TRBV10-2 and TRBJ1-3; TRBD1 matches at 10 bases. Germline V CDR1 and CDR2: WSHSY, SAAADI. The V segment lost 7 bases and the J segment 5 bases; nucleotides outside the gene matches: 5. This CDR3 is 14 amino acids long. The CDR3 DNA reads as TGCGCCAGCACCAGGGACAGGGGTCGAAACACCATATATTTT. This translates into CASTRDRGRNTIYF.

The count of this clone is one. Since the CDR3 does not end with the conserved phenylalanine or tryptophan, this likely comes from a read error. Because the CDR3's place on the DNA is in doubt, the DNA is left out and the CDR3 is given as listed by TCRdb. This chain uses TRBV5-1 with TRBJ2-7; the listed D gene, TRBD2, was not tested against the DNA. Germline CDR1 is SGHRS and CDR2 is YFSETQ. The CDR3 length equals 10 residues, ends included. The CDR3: CASSPRETKI.

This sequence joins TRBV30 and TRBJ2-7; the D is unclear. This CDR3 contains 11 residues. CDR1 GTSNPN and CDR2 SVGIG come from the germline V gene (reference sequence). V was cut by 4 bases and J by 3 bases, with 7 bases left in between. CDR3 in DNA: TGTGCCTGGACTAGGAGCTACGAGCAGTACTTC. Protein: CAWTRSYEQYF.

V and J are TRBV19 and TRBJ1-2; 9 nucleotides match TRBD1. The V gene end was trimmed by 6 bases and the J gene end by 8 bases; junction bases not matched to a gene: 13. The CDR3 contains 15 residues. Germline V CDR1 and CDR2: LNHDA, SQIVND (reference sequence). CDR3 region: CASRGTGPGPEGYTF. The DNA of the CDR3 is TGTGCCAGTAGGGGGACAGGGCCCGGCCCCGAAGGCTACACCTTC.

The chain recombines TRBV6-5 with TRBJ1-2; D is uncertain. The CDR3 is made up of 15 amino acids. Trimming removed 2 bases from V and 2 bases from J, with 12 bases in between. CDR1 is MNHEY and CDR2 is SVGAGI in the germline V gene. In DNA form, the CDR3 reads TGTGCCAGCAGTTACGGCGGAGGGTGGAACTATGGCTACACCTTC. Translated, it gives CASSYGGGWNYGYTF.

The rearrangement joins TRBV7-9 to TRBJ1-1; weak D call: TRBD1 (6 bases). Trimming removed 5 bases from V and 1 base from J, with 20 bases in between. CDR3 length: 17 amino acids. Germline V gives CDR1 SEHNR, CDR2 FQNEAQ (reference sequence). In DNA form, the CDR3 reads TGTGCCAGCAGCCGCAGACCGGGAGGGGGGCCGAACACTGAAGCTTTCTTT. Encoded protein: CASSRRPGGGPNTEAFF.

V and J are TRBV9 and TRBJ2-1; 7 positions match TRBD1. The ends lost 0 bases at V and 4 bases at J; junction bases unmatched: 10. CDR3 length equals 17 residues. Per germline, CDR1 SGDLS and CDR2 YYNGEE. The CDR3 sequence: CASSVGPPGTVYNEQFF. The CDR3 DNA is TGTGCCAGCAGCGTAGGCCCTCCGGGGACAGTATACAATGAGCAGTTCTTC.

The DNA of the CDR3 is TGTGCCAGCCGCGGGTGGCAGGGGTACAATGAGCAGTTCTTC. Its protein is CASRGWQGYNEQFF. The V and J genes are TRBV14 and TRBJ2-1; D might be TRBD1 (6 bases). CDR1 is SGHDN and CDR2 is FVKESK in the germline V gene. Trimming removed 8 bases at V and 4 bases at J, with 15 bases between. The CDR3 sequence is 14 residues long.

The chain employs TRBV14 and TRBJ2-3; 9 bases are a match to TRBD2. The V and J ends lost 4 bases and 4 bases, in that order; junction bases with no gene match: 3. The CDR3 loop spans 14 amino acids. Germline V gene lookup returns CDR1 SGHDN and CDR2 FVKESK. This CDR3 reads CASSPGLAPDTQYF. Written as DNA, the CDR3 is TGTGCCAGCAGCCCGGGACTAGCTCCAGATACGCAGTATTTT.

The CDR3, as DNA: TGTGCCAGCAGCCCCCACCCGATTAAAGAAAGAAATGAAAAACTGTTTTTT. This gives the protein CASSPHPIKERNEKLFF. V is TRBV7-9 and J is TRBJ1-4; D is unresolved. Germline CDR1 and CDR2: SEHNR and FQNEAQ (reference sequence). This CDR3 comprises 17 residues. V lost 5 bases, J lost 5 bases, and 21 bases lay in between.

The CDR3 DNA sequence: TGTGCCAGTACCCGAGATAGGGGTTCTGAAGCTTTCTTT. It translates to CASTRDRGSEAFF. This chain uses TRBV19 with TRBJ1-1, with a possible D match to TRBD1 (5 bases). The CDR3 loop spans 13 amino acids. Trimming shortened V by 7 bases and J by 6 bases, and 15 bases separated the two germline ends. The germline V gene has CDR1 LNHDA and CDR2 SQIVND (reference sequence).

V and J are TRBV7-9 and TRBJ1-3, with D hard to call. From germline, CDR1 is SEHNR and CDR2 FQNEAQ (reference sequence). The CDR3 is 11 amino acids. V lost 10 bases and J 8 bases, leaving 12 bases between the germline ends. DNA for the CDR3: TGTGCCACTATATACCGAGACACCATATATTTT. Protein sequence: CATIYRDTIYF.

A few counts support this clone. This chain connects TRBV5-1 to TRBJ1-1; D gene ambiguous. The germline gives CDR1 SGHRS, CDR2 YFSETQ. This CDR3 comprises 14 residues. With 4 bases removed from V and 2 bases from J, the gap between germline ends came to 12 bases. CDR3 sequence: CASSRMDFNTEAFF. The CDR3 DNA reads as TGCGCCAGCAGCCGTATGGACTTCAACACTGAAGCTTTCTTT.

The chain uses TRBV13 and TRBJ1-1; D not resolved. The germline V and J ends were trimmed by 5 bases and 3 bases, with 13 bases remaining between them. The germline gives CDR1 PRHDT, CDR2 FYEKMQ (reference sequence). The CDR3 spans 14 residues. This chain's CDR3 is CASSLLVGDTEAFF. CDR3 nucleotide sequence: TGTGCCAGCAGCCTCCTTGTTGGAGACACTGAAGCTTTCTTT.

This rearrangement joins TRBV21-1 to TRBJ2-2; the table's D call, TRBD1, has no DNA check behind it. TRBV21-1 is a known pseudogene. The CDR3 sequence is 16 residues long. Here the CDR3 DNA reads TGTGCCAGCAGCAACCGGGACAGGTTACCCTCCGGGGAGCTGTTTTTT. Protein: CASSNRDRLPSGELFF.

The chain's CDR3 is CASSIVAGDTDTQYF. For the CDR3, the DNA is TGTGCCAGTAGTATTGTAGCGGGGGACACAGATACGCAGTATTTT. The chain employs TRBV19 and TRBJ2-3, with 9 bases matching TRBD2. Trimming took 3 bases from V and 2 from J; bases not matched to a gene: 3. The CDR3 loop spans 15 amino acids. Germline CDR1 is LNHDA and CDR2 is SQIVND (reference sequence).

CDR3: CASSEARKGFKPQHF. The CDR3 DNA is TGTGCCAGCAGTGAAGCACGTAAGGGCTTTAAGCCCCAGCATTTT. This chain connects TRBV6-1 to TRBJ1-5; D remains unclear. V lost 0 bases to trimming and J lost 8 bases, with 14 bases between them. The CDR3 length is 15 residues. CDR1 is MNHNS, CDR2 SASEGT, per germline.